This T cell receptor (beta chain) was found in a study of blood T cell repertoires in COVID-19. Overall study: Acute-phase and convalescent COVID-19 samples originated in the United States, Italy and Spain. T cells, B-cell-depleted T cells, or PBMCs provided the cDNA or gDNA that served as material.

As handled by the study authors: Reference gene primer amplification gave estimated nucleated cell counts. Clones were sequenced by immunoSEQ multiplex PCR, and TCRdb holds only the in-frame ones, with some missing. From that table come the V and J calls and clone size; the DNA was used to work out D and trimming. This table holds approximately 210,000 clones, approximately 90% found once. CDR1 is MDHEN and CDR2 is SYDVKM in the germline V gene. V shed 5 bases, J shed 0 bases, and the junction held 3 bases outside the gene matches. CDR3 length: 16 residues. The gene calls are TRBV28 and TRBJ2-2; TRBD2 agrees at 10 bases. The TCR comes from a human donor in a cohort sampled during active COVID-19. What was sequenced was peripheral blood. CDR3 residues: CASSPLAGTNTGELFF. The DNA for the CDR3 is TGTGCCAGCAGTCCACTAGCGGGAACGAACACCGGGGAGCTGTTTTTT.